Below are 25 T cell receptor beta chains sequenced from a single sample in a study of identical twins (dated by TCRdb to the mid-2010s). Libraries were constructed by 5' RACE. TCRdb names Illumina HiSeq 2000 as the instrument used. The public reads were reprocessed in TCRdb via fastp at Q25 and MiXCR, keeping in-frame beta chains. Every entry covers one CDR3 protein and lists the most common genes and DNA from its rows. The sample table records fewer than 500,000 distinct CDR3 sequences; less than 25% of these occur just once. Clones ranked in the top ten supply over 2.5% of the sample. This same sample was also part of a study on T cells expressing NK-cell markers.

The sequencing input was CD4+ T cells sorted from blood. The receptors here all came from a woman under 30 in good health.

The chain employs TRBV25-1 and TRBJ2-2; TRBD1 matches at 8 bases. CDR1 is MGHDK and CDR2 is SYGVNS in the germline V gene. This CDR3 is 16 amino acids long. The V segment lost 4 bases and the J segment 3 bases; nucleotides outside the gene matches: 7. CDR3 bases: TGTGCCAGCAGTGGACGGACAGGGACGTACACCGGGGAGCTGTTTTTT. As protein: CASSGRTGTYTGELFF.

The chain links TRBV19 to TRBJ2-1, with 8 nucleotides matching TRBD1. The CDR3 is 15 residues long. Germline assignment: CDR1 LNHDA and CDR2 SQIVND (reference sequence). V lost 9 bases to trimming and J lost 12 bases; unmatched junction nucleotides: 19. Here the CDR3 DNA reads TGTGCCAGAGACGCCTGCTCGGACAGGGTAAGGGGGCAGTTCTTC. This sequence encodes CARDACSDRVRGQFF. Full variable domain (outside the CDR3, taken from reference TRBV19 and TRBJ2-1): DGGITQSPKYLFRKEGQNVTLSCEQNLNHDAMYWYRQDPGQGLRLIYYSQIVNDFQKGDIAEGYSVSREKKESFPLTVTSAQKNPTAFYLCARDACSDRVRGQFFGPGTRLTVL.

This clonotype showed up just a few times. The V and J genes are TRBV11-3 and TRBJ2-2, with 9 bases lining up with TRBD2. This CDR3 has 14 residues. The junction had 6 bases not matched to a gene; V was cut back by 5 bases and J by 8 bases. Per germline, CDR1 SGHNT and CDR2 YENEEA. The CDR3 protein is CASSPGLAMGELFF. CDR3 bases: TGTGCCAGCAGCCCGGGACTAGCTATGGGGGAGCTGTTTTTT.

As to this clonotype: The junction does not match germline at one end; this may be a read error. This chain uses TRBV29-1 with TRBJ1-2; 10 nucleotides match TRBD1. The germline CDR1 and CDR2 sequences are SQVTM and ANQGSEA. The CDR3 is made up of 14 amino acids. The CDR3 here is CSIDGQGGIYGYTF. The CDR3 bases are TGCAGCATTGACGGACAGGGGGGAATCTATGGCTACACCTTC.

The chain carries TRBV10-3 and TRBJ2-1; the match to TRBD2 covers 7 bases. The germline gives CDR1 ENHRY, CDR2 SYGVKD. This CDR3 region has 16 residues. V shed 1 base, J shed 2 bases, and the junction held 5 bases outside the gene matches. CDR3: CAISEYRAGTYNEQFF. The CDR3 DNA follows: TGTGCCATCAGTGAGTATCGAGCGGGGACCTACAATGAGCAGTTCTTC.

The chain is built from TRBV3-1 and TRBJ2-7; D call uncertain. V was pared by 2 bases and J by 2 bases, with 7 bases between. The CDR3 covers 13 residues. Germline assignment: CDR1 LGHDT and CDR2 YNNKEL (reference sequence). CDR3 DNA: TGTGCCAGCAGCCAACAGCCCCCCTACGAGCAGTACTTC. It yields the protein CASSQQPPYEQYF.

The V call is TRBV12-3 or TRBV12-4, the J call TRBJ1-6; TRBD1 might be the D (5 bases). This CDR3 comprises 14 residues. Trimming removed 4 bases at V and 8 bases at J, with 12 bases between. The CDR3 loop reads CASSSQGDYSPLHF. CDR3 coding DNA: TGTGCCAGCAGTTCCCAGGGTGATTATTCACCCCTCCACTTT.

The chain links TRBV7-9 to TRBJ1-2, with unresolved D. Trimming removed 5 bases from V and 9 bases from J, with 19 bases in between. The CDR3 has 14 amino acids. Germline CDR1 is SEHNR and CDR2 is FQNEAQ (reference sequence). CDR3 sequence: CASSPLQGSVSYTF. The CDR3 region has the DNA TGTGCCAGCAGCCCCCTCCAAGGGTCAGTTAGCTACACCTTC.

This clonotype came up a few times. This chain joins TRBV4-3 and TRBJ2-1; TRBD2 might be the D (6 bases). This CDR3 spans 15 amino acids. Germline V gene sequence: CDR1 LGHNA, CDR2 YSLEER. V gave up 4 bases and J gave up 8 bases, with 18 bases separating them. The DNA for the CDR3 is TGCGCCAGCAGCCGCCTAGCGAGTAGTTTGGATGAGCAGTTCTTC. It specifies CASSRLASSLDEQFF.

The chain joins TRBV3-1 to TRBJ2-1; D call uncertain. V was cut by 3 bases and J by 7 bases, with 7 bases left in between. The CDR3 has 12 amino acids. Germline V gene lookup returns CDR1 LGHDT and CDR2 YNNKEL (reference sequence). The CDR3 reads CASSQLRNEQFF. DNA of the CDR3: TGTGCCAGCAGCCAGTTGAGGAATGAGCAGTTCTTC.

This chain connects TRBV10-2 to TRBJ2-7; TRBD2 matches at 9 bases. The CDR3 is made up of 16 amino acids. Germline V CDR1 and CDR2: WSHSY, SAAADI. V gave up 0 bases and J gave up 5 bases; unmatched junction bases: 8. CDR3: CASSESQAGGNHEQYF. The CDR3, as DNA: TGCGCCAGCAGTGAGTCCCAAGCGGGAGGAAACCACGAGCAGTACTTC.

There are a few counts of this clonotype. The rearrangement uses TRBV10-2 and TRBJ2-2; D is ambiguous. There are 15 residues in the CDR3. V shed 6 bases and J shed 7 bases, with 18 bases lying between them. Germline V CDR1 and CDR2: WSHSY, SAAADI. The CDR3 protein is CASRRPELNGGELFF. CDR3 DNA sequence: TGCGCCAGCAGGCGACCAGAGTTGAATGGCGGGGAGCTGTTTTTT.

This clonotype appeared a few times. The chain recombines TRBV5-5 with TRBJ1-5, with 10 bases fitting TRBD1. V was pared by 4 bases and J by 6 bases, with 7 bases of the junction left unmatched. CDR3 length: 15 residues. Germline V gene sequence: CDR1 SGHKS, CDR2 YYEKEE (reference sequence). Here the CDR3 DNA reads TGTGCCAGCAGCATATTGACAGGGGGCGTTCAGCCCCAGCATTTT. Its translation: CASSILTGGVQPQHF.

CDR3 DNA: TGTGCCACCAGCAGGGGACGGTTGAATGAAAAACTGTTTTTT. It specifies CATSRGRLNEKLFF. This chain joins TRBV15 and TRBJ1-4, with a tentative D call TRBD1 (5 bases). Per germline, CDR1 LNHNV and CDR2 YYDKDF (reference sequence). The CDR3 extends over 14 amino acids. V lost 3 bases to trimming and J lost 5 bases, with 10 bases between them.

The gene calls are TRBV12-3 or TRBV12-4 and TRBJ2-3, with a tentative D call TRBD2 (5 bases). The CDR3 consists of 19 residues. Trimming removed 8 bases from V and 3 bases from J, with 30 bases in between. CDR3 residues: CASHHLGRGRGYGTDTQYF. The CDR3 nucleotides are TGTGCCAGCCACCACCTGGGCCGTGGCAGAGGGTATGGGACAGATACGCAGTATTTT.

CDR3 sequence (DNA): TGCAGTGCCAGAAGTCGTAGGGGCCGCACAGATACGCAGTATTTT. It is translated as CSARSRRGRTDTQYF. The chain carries TRBV20-1 and TRBJ2-3; possible D gene TRBD1, 5 bases. Trimming removed 6 bases from V and 1 base from J, with 17 bases in between. CDR1 DFQATT and CDR2 SNEGSKA come from the germline V gene (reference sequence). This CDR3 contains 15 residues.

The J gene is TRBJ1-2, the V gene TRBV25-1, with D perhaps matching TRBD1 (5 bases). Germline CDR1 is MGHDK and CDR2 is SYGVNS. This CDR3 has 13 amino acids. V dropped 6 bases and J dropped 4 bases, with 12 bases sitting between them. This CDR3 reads CASSWPDSYGYTF. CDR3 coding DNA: TGTGCCAGCAGCTGGCCCGACAGCTATGGCTACACCTTC.

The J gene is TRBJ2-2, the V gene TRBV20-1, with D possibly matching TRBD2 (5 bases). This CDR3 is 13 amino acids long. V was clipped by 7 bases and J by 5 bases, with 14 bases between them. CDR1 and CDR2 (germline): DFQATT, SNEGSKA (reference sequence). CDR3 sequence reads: CSVFPPGTGELFF. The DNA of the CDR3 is TGCAGTGTCTTCCCCCCGGGGACCGGGGAGCTGTTTTTT.

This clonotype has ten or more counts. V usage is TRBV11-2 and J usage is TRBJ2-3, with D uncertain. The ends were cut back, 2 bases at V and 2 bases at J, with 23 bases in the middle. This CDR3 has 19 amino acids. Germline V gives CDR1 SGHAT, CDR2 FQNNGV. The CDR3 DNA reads TGTGCCAGCAGCTTAAATCCCCATCCAGCACGGTACACCACAGATACGCAGTATTTT. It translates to CASSLNPHPARYTTDTQYF.

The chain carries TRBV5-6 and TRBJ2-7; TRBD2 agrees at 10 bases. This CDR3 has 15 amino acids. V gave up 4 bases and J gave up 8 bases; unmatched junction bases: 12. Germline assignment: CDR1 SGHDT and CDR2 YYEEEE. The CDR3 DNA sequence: TGTGCCAGCAGCACCCTGCCTAGCGGGGGCATACAGCAGTACTTC. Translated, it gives CASSTLPSGGIQQYF.

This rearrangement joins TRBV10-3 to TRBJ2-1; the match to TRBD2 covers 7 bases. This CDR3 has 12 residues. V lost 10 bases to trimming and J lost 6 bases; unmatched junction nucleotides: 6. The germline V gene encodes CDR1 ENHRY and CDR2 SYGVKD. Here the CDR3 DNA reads TGTGCCACCGGGAGGTCCATCAATGAGCAGTTCTTC. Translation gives CATGRSINEQFF.

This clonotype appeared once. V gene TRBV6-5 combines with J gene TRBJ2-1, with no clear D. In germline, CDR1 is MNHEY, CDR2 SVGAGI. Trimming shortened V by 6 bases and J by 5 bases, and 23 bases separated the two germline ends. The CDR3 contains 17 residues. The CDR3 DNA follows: TGTGCCAGCAGCTATCGCCCCTCGGCTGGGGTACACAATGAGCAGTTCTTC. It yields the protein CASSYRPSAGVHNEQFF.

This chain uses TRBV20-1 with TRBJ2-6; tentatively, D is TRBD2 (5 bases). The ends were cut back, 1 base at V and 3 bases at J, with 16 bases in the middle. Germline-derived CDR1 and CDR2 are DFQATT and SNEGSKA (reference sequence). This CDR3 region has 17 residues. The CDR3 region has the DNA TGCAGTGCTAGAGCAGGACTCGGGGTGGGTGGGGCCAACGTCCTGACTTTC. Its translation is CSARAGLGVGGANVLTF.

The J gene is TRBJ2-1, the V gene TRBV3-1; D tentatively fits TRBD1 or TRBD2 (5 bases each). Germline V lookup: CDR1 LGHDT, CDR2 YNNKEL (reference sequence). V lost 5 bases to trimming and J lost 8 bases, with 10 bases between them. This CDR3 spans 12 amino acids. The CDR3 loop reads CASSKMGDEQFF. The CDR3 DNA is TGTGCCAGCAGCAAAATGGGGGATGAGCAGTTCTTC.

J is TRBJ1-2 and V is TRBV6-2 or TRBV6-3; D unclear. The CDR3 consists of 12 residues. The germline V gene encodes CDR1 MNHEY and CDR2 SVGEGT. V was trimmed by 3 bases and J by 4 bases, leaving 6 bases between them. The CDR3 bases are TGTGCCAGCAGTTATTCATCCTATGGCTACACCTTC. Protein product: CASSYSSYGYTF.